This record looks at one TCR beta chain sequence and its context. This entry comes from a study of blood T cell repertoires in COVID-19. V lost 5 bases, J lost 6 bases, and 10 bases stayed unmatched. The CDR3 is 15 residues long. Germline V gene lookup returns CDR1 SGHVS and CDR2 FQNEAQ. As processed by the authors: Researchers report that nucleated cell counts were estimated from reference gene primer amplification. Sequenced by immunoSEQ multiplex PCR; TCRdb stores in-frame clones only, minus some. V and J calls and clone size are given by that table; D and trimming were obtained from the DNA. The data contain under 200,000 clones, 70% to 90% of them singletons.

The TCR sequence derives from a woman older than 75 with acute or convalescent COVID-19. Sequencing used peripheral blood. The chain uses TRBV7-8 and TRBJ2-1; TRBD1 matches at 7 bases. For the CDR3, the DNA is TGTGCCAGCAGCCGTCTCCGGGACAGCCGCAATGAGCAGTTCTTC. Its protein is CASSRLRDSRNEQFF. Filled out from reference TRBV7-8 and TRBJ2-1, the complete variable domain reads GAGVSQSPRYKVAKRGQDVALRCDPISGHVSLFWYQQALGQGPEFLTYFQNEAQLDKSGLPSDRFFAERPEGSVSTLKIQRTQQEDSAVYLCASSRLRDSRNEQFFGPGTRLTVL.